These T cell receptor beta chains were read from a single sample in a study of PD-L1 blockade in urothelial cancer. Some clones are missing from TCRdb's copy, which holds only in-frame ones; the method was immunoSEQ multiplex PCR. The data show approximately 90,000 clones, 85% to 90% seen once. The sequenced sample was PBMCs, obtained around atezolizumab (anti-PD-L1) treatment. The receptors were gathered from a man aged 55 to 70 with urothelial cancer. Both conserved end residues are part of each CDR3. Fields, in order: V gene, D gene, clone size, CDR3 length, J gene, CDR3 protein, CDR3 DNA. The D gene is left open where the match is weak. Expanded clones are given a class, and other clones once, few, many or no size at all.

TRBV4-1	-	-	15	TRBJ1-2	CASRPLGGRLYGYTF	TGCGCCAGCCGACCCCTCGGGGGAAGGCTCTATGGCTACACCTTC
TRBV23-1	-	-	20	TRBJ2-7	CASSQSNRRTDPYSPYEQYF	TGCGCCAGCAGTCAATCTAATAGGAGGACAGATCCTTATAGCCCCTACGAGCAGTACTTC
TRBV7-2	-	-	17	TRBJ1-1	CASSLFLRVKANTEAFF	TGTGCCAGCAGCTTATTTCTTCGGGTGAAGGCGAACACTGAAGCTTTCTTT
TRBV27	TRBD1	many	15	TRBJ1-4	CASSSSPTGREKLFF	TGTGCCAGCAGTTCCAGCCCGACAGGGAGGGAAAAACTGTTTTTT
TRBV6-5	TRBD2	-	14	TRBJ2-3	CASSWGGGADTQYF	TGTGCCAGCAGTTGGGGCGGGGGTGCAGATACGCAGTATTTT
TRBV9	TRBD2	-	15	TRBJ2-3	CASSVGLAGVDTQYF	TGTGCCAGCAGCGTAGGCCTAGCGGGAGTAGATACGCAGTATTTT
TRBV5-1	-	-	11	TRBJ2-1	CASSLQGSQFF	TGCGCCAGCAGCTTACAGGGCTCCCAGTTCTTC
TRBV28	-	few	18	TRBJ1-3	CASRPPQDTGYSGNTIYF	TGTGCCAGCAGACCTCCCCAGGATACAGGATACTCTGGAAACACCATATATTTT
TRBV29-1	-	-	14	TRBJ2-3	CSVEDKAGVDTQYF	TGCAGCGTTGAAGATAAGGCAGGGGTAGATACGCAGTATTTT
TRBV6-5	-	-	13	TRBJ2-2	CASSSFTGGELFF	TGTGCCAGCAGTTCCTTCACGGGGGGGGAGCTGTTTTTT
TRBV15	-	-	17	TRBJ2-1	CATSRASGGTLYNEQFF	TGTGCCACCAGCAGAGCCTCCGGCGGGACCTTATACAATGAGCAGTTCTTC
TRBV9	TRBD2	-	15	TRBJ2-2	CASSVAAGEVGELFF	TGTGCCAGCAGCGTAGCAGCGGGAGAGGTCGGGGAGCTGTTTTTT
TRBV10-3	TRBD2	-	14	TRBJ2-7	CAIRGTSGTYEQYF	TGTGCCATCAGGGGGACTAGCGGGACCTACGAGCAGTACTTC
TRBV5-6	TRBD2	-	19	TRBJ2-3	CASSLSSSGGAWFTDTQYF	TGTGCCAGCAGCTTGTCGTCTAGCGGGGGGGCTTGGTTCACAGATACGCAGTATTTT
TRBV4-1	-	-	16	TRBJ2-1	CASSQDLRQKYNEQFF	TGCGCCAGCAGCCAAGATCTTAGACAGAAGTACAATGAGCAGTTCTTC
TRBV13	TRBD1	-	14	TRBJ2-7	CASSWTGRRYEQYF	TGTGCCAGCAGCTGGACAGGACGACGCTACGAGCAGTACTTC
TRBV6-5	-	-	13	TRBJ1-5	CASSSEERQPQHF	TGTGCCAGCAGTTCAGAAGAGCGGCAGCCCCAGCATTTT
TRBV18	TRBD2	-	15	TRBJ2-5	CASSPLAGNQETQYF	TGTGCCAGCTCACCACTAGCGGGGAATCAAGAGACCCAGTACTTC
TRBV4-2	TRBD2	-	12	TRBJ2-7	CASSGGTYEQYF	TGTGCCAGTAGCGGGGGCACCTACGAGCAGTACTTC
TRBV10-2	TRBD1	-	15	TRBJ1-1	CASRGPNRGRSEAFF	TGCGCCAGCAGAGGACCAAACAGGGGGCGCTCTGAAGCTTTCTTT
TRBV7-8	TRBD1	few	15	TRBJ1-6	CASSSGTGDNSPLHF	TGTGCCAGCAGCTCGGGGACAGGGGACAATTCACCCCTCCACTTT
TRBV2	TRBD2	-	15	TRBJ2-7	CASRKLAGGLGEQYF	TGTGCCAGCAGGAAACTAGCGGGAGGGTTGGGCGAGCAGTACTTC
TRBV4-3	-	-	18	TRBJ1-3	CASSRRAGQGGSGNTIYF	TGCGCCAGCAGCCGCCGGGCCGGACAAGGGGGTTCTGGAAACACCATATATTTT
TRBV6-1	-	once	14	TRBJ1-1	CASSETGMNTEAFF	TGTGCCAGCAGTGAAACAGGAATGAACACTGAAGCTTTCTTT
TRBV9	-	few	15	TRBJ1-3	CASSHLPGHGNTIYF	TGTGCCAGCAGCCACCTACCGGGACACGGAAACACCATATATTTT
TRBV6-1	-	-	13	TRBJ1-5	CASSFNRDQPQHF	TGTGCCAGCAGTTTCAACAGGGATCAGCCCCAGCATTTT
TRBV12-5	TRBD2	-	17	TRBJ2-3	CASGSSLAGGPADTQYF	TGTGCTAGTGGTTCCAGTCTAGCGGGAGGGCCCGCAGATACGCAGTATTTT
TRBV7-9	-	-	9	TRBJ1-2	CAGDLGYTF	TGTGCCGGCGACTTGGGCTACACCTTC
TRBV5-1	-	-	16	TRBJ1-3	CASSSSLGGPGNTIYF	TGCGCCAGCAGCTCCTCCCTGGGTGGGCCTGGAAACACCATATATTTT
TRBV6-6	TRBD1	-	14	TRBJ2-7	CASNAQGSSYEQYF	TGTGCCAGCAATGCACAGGGGTCCTCCTACGAGCAGTACTTC
TRBV6-5	-	-	16	TRBJ1-3	CASSYSIRSAGNTIYF	TGTGCCAGCAGTTACTCGATCCGGTCCGCTGGAAACACCATATATTTT
TRBV29-1	TRBD1	-	17	TRBJ2-3	CSVEDQAGTGGTDTQYF	TGCAGCGTTGAAGATCAGGCCGGGACAGGGGGAACAGATACGCAGTATTTT
TRBV28	TRBD2	-	13	TRBJ2-7	CASSRGGSYEQYF	TGTGCCAGCAGTCGAGGCGGGAGCTACGAGCAGTACTTC
TRBV27	TRBD2	-	16	TRBJ2-1	CASSLYGTSGGNEQFF	TGTGCCAGCAGTTTATACGGGACTAGCGGGGGCAATGAGCAGTTCTTC
TRBV5-1	-	-	13	TRBJ2-2	CASSRRDSGELFF	TGCGCCAGCAGCAGGAGGGACTCGGGGGAGCTGTTTTTT
TRBV29-1	-	-	14	TRBJ2-5	CSIARTQPQETQYF	TGCAGCATCGCCAGGACACAGCCACAAGAGACCCAGTACTTC
TRBV7-9	-	-	17	TRBJ1-2	CASSPPLRLASNYGYTF	TGTGCCAGCAGCCCGCCCTTGAGGTTGGCATCTAACTATGGCTACACCTTC
TRBV5-1	TRBD2	-	16	TRBJ2-1	CASSLESGGARYEQFF	TGCGCCAGCAGCTTGGAGAGCGGGGGGGCACGGTATGAGCAGTTCTTC
TRBV27	TRBD1	-	14	TRBJ2-7	CASSAGQGPYEQYF	TGTGCCAGCAGTGCCGGACAGGGTCCCTACGAGCAGTACTTC
TRBV29-1	-	once	16	TRBJ2-3	CSVVGTRTDDTDTQYF	TGCAGCGTTGTCGGGACACGGACAGACGACACAGATACGCAGTATTTT
TRBV9	-	-	15	TRBJ1-2	CASSVGGISNYGYTF	TGTGCCAGCAGCGTAGGAGGAATATCTAACTATGGCTACACCTTC
TRBV6-5	-	-	14	TRBJ2-7	CASRLQGNTYEQYF	TGTGCCAGCAGATTACAGGGTAATACCTACGAGCAGTACTTC
TRBV21-1	-	-	14	TRBJ1-5	CASSWGGRAEPQHF	TGTGCCAGCAGCTGGGGCGGCCGGGCGGAGCCCCAGCATTTT
TRBV20-1	-	-	11	TRBJ2-1	CSARVLAEQFF	TGCAGTGCTAGAGTCCTGGCTGAGCAGTTCTTC
TRBV28	TRBD2	-	14	TRBJ2-3	CASNGAGVVDTQYF	TGTGCCAGCAATGGAGCGGGAGTTGTAGATACGCAGTATTTT
TRBV29-1	TRBD2	-	14	TRBJ2-5	CSVRVPGGPETQYF	TGCAGCGTCCGGGTCCCGGGAGGGCCGGAGACCCAGTACTTC
TRBV5-1	TRBD2	-	16	TRBJ2-2	CASSLNAGGLTGELFF	TGCGCCAGCAGCTTGAATGCGGGAGGGCTTACCGGGGAGCTGTTTTTT
TRBV2	-	-	9	TRBJ1-1	CASSPPAFF	TGTGCCAGCTCTCCTCCGGCTTTCTTT